A single sample is the source of the 28 T cell receptor beta chains below, sequenced in a study of persistence of HIV-infected CD4 T cells. Their specific antigens are unknown. This was the immunoSEQ version 4 assay in survey mode. Libraries were prepared by immunoSEQ multiplex PCR; TCRdb keeps only in-frame clonotypes and omits some of them. The profile shows 40,000 or so clones, less than 90% of them singletons. This nonspecific control used anti-CD3/anti-CD28 bead stimulation of CD4+ T cells. CD4+ T cells upregulating both CD40 ligand and CD69 were sorted as responding cells. The sequences come from CD4+ T cells sorted from PBMCs after roughly 18-hour stimulation, collected from a patient who received antiretroviral therapy. These receptors were taken from an adult woman with HIV who was CMV-seropositive.

The genes are TRBV12-3 or TRBV12-4 and TRBJ1-2; D is uncertain. The CDR3 contains 13 residues. V lost 5 bases, J lost 9 bases, and 16 bases lay in between. The CDR3 region is CASSPVRGPRYTF. The CDR3 DNA reads TGTGCCAGCAGTCCCGTAAGAGGTCCGCGCTACACCTTC.

Concerning this clone itself: Other DNA sequences in this specimen translate into the identical CDR3. The chain joins TRBV12-3 or TRBV12-4 to TRBJ1-2; D is uncertain. With 6 bases removed from V and 4 bases from J, the gap between germline ends came to 9 bases. The CDR3 has 12 residues. CDR3 in DNA: TGTGCCAGCAGCTTTAGGTCCTATGGCTACACCTTC. Translating it yields CASSFRSYGYTF.

The chain joins TRBV21-1 to TRBJ1-2; the table's D call, TRBD1, was not checked against the DNA. TRBV21-1 is recorded as a pseudogene. The CDR3 is 15 amino acids. The CDR3 here is CASSKYLQGAHGYTF. The CDR3 DNA reads as TGTGCCAGCAGCAAATACCTTCAGGGGGCGCATGGCTACACCTTC.

The rearrangement links TRBV6-5 to TRBJ1-5; TRBD1 might be the D (6 bases). Germline V lookup: CDR1 MNHEY, CDR2 SVGAGI. V shed 5 bases and J shed 6 bases, with 14 bases lying between them. The CDR3 runs to 14 residues. Here the CDR3 DNA reads TGTGCCAGCAGTAGCAAGGGGGTCGGTCAGCCCCAGCATTTT. It is translated as CASSSKGVGQPQHF.

This chain joins TRBV7-6 and TRBJ1-1, with D possibly being TRBD1 (5 bases). V was pared by 1 base and J by 8 bases, with 14 bases between. CDR3 length equals 14 residues. Germline lookup yields CDR1 SGHVS and CDR2 FNYEAQ. The CDR3 nucleotides read TGTGCCAGCAGCTTAGATGCGGGCAGGGCGGAAGCTTTCTTT. Its protein is CASSLDAGRAEAFF.

The J gene is TRBJ2-5, the V gene TRBV7-2; no clear D. CDR1 and CDR2 from the germline V gene are SGHTA and FQGNSA. V lost 5 bases and J lost 7, with 11 bases in between. CDR3 size: 12 residues. CDR3 sequence: CASSPSGPTQYF. CDR3 in DNA: TGTGCCAGCAGCCCCTCCGGGCCGACCCAGTACTTC.

The chain employs TRBV6-5 and TRBJ1-3; a possible D gene is TRBD1 (5 bases). CDR3 length: 15 amino acids. Trimming cost V 5 bases and J 1 base, with 12 bases left between them. Germline V gene sequence: CDR1 MNHEY, CDR2 SVGAGI. CDR3 nucleotide sequence: TGTGCCAGCAGTCGGACAACTGGTTCTGGAAACACCATATATTTT. This translates into CASSRTTGSGNTIYF.

J is TRBJ1-5 and V is TRBV10-2; perhaps TRBD1 as D (5 bases). This CDR3 is 14 amino acids long. From germline, CDR1 is WSHSY and CDR2 SAAADI. The V and J ends lost 4 bases and 6 bases respectively, with 13 bases between them. CDR3 sequence (DNA): TGCGCCAGCAGTGGGGCAGGGTTGATTCAGCCCCAGCATTTT. It is translated as CASSGAGLIQPQHF.

This clone appeared a single time. V gene TRBV3-1 (or the pseudogene TRBV3-2) combines with J gene TRBJ2-3; 8 bases are shared with TRBD1. The V segment lost 0 bases and the J segment 2 bases; nucleotides outside the gene matches: 4. Germline CDR1 reads LGHDT; CDR2 reads YNNKEL (reference sequence). CDR3 length equals 16 residues. The CDR3 loop reads CASSQEGQVDTDTQYF. The CDR3 nucleotides are TGTGCCAGCAGCCAAGAGGGACAGGTGGACACAGATACGCAGTATTTT.

The V call is TRBV4-2, the J call TRBJ2-7; D is perhaps TRBD1 (5 bases). V was trimmed by 0 bases and J by 6 bases, leaving 12 bases between them. The CDR3 totals 14 residues. The germline V gene encodes CDR1 LGHNA and CDR2 YNFKEQ. The DNA for the CDR3 is TGTGCCAGCAGCCAAGAGAGGAAAGGGGCCGAGCAGTACGTC. Protein product: CASSQERKGAEQYV.

The V and J genes are TRBV3-1 (or the pseudogene TRBV3-2) and TRBJ2-3; D may match TRBD1 or TRBD2 (5 bases each). The germline CDR1 and CDR2 sequences are LGHDT and YNNKEL (reference sequence). The CDR3 length is 15 residues. V dropped 4 bases and J dropped 5 bases, with 16 bases sitting between them. CDR3 loop: CASSLRTGTGDTQYF. CDR3 in DNA: TGTGCCAGCAGCCTACGGACCGGGACCGGAGATACGCAGTATTTT.

The chain carries TRBV2 and TRBJ2-5; TRBD2 might be the D (6 bases). The germline V gene has CDR1 SNHLY and CDR2 FYNNEI. This CDR3 is 14 amino acids long. Trimming removed 4 bases at V and 0 bases at J, with 9 bases between. The CDR3 here is CASSVRTNQETQYF. In nucleotides, the CDR3 is TGTGCCAGCAGTGTTCGGACTAACCAAGAGACCCAGTACTTC.

This chain uses TRBV5-6 with TRBJ2-4; D is possibly TRBD1 or TRBD2 (5 bases each). The CDR3 extends over 15 amino acids. Germline V CDR1 and CDR2: SGHDT, YYEEEE. The V end lost 4 bases, the J end lost 1 base, and 12 bases lay between the germline ends. CDR3 DNA sequence: TGTGCCAGCAGCCTGGGGGTTTTGGCCAAAAACATTCAGTACTTC. Encoded protein: CASSLGVLAKNIQYF.

This clone was detected only once. The gene calls are TRBV6-5 and TRBJ1-4; TRBD1 might be the D (6 bases). This CDR3 has 15 amino acids. The V and J ends lost 2 bases and 7 bases respectively, with 14 bases between them. Germline values: CDR1 MNHEY, CDR2 SVGAGI. This CDR3 is CASSYGGEGGEKLFF. The DNA of the CDR3 is TGTGCCAGCAGTTACGGGGGTGAGGGGGGTGAAAAACTGTTTTTT.

The J gene is TRBJ2-2, the V gene TRBV5-1, with no clear D. CDR1 and CDR2 (germline): SGHRS, YFSETQ. Deletions cut 0 bases from V and 7 bases from J, with 7 bases between. The CDR3 is made up of 13 amino acids. CDR3 nucleotides: TGCGCCAGCAGCTTGGCTGCGGTCGGGGAGCTGTTTTTT. Its translation: CASSLAAVGELFF.

V is TRBV30 and J is TRBJ2-2; D not certain. The CDR3 totals 14 residues. Germline-derived CDR1 and CDR2 are GTSNPN and SVGIG (reference sequence). V lost 0 bases and J 7 bases, leaving 12 bases between the germline ends. DNA of the CDR3: TGTGCCTGGAGTGTACGTCGAGCGCTCGGGGAGCTGTTTTTT. Translated: CAWSVRRALGELFF. The full variable domain, completed using reference TRBV30 and TRBJ2-2, is SQTIHQWPATLVQPVGSPLSLECTVEGTSNPNLYWYRQAAGRGLQLLFYSVGIGQISSEVPQNLSASRPQDRQFILSSKKLLLSDSGFYLCAWSVRRALGELFFGEGSRLTVL.

This chain connects TRBV14 to TRBJ1-2; D gene ambiguous. The CDR3 loop spans 13 amino acids. Between the trimmed V and J ends, which lost 1 base and 8 bases, there was a span of 11 bases. The germline V gene has CDR1 SGHDN and CDR2 FVKESK. The CDR3 here is CASSQGQLRGYTF. The CDR3 nucleotides read TGTGCCAGCAGCCAAGGGCAGTTGCGAGGCTACACCTTC.

The chain carries TRBV18 and TRBJ1-2; no reliable D call. The CDR3 covers 13 residues. The germline V gene encodes CDR1 KGHSH and CDR2 LQKENI. Trimming took off 3 bases at V and 2 bases at J, with 7 bases between the two ends. The chain's CDR3 is CASSPGQNYGYTF. The CDR3 nucleotides are TGTGCCAGCTCACCTGGGCAGAACTATGGCTACACCTTC.

This clone is termed medium-sized. The gene calls are TRBV2 and TRBJ1-1; D uncertain. With 5 bases removed from V and 3 bases from J, the gap between germline ends came to 10 bases. The CDR3 is 13 residues long. Germline CDR1 and CDR2: SNHLY and FYNNEI. The CDR3 loop reads CASSTELDTEAFF. CDR3 nucleotide sequence: TGTGCCAGCAGTACAGAACTGGACACTGAAGCTTTCTTT. The full variable domain, in which reference TRBV2 and TRBJ1-1 provide the parts outside the CDR3, is EPEVTQTPSHQVTQMGQEVILRCVPISNHLYFYWYRQILGQKVEFLVSFYNNEISEKSEIFDDQFSVERPDGSNFTLKIRSTKLEDSAMYFCASSTELDTEAFFGQGTRLTVV.

This clone was detected only once. The DNA for the CDR3 is TGTGCCAGCAGCTTTCGGGGGGGGGCCTGGGATACGCAGTATTTT. Protein: CASSFRGGAWDTQYF. The V call is TRBV5-8, the J call TRBJ2-3; 8 nucleotides line up with TRBD2. There are 15 residues in the CDR3. V was pared by 2 bases and J by 6 bases, with 8 bases of the junction left unmatched. From germline, CDR1 is SGHTS and CDR2 YDEGEE.

This chain connects TRBV3-1 (or the pseudogene TRBV3-2) to TRBJ1-2; tentative D call: TRBD1 (5 bases). The CDR3 covers 15 residues. Germline CDR1 LGHDT, CDR2 YNNKEL (reference sequence). Trimming removed 0 bases at V and 4 bases at J, with 12 bases between. As DNA, the CDR3 is TGTGCCAGCAGCCAAGAGAGACAGACATTCTATGGCTACACCTTC. This sequence encodes CASSQERQTFYGYTF.

The genes are TRBV27 and TRBJ1-5, with D uncertain. In germline, CDR1 is MNHEY, CDR2 SMNVEV (reference sequence). The CDR3 loop spans 13 amino acids. Trimming cost V 4 bases and J 1 base, with 5 bases left between them. CDR3 sequence reads: CASSSESNQPQHF. The CDR3 DNA follows: TGTGCCAGCAGTTCGGAAAGCAATCAGCCCCAGCATTTT.

V is TRBV6-5 and J is TRBJ1-5, with a weak D call TRBD1 (5 bases). Germline CDR1 reads MNHEY; CDR2 reads SVGAGI. CDR3 length: 13 amino acids. Trimming pared 4 bases from V and 5 bases from J, leaving 9 bases between. CDR3 nucleotides: TGTGCCAGCAGTTCAGGGCTTCATCAGCCCCAGCATTTT. Encoded protein: CASSSGLHQPQHF.

The sample holds one count of this clone. V gene TRBV15 combines with J gene TRBJ1-2; D unclear. Germline lookup yields CDR1 LNHNV and CDR2 YYDKDF (reference sequence). Trimming shortened V by 1 base and J by 2 bases, and 20 bases separated the two germline ends. CDR3 length equals 18 residues. The CDR3 reads CATSRVIRSGLTNYGYTF. The CDR3 DNA reads as TGTGCCACCAGCAGAGTTATAAGATCTGGACTGACCAACTATGGCTACACCTTC. Full variable domain (outside the CDR3, taken from reference TRBV15 and TRBJ1-2): DAMVIQNPRYQVTQFGKPVTLSCSQTLNHNVMYWYQQKSSQAPKLLFHYYDKDFNNEADTPDNFQSRRPNTSFCFLDIRSPGLGDTAMYLCATSRVIRSGLTNYGYTFGSGTRLTVV.

This sequence joins TRBV27 and TRBJ1-1; the D is unclear. Germline CDR1 MNHEY, CDR2 SMNVEV (reference sequence). V was pared by 3 bases and J by 4 bases, with 9 bases between. This CDR3 spans 13 amino acids. In DNA form, the CDR3 reads TGTGCCAGCAGTTTCGCGAGAGGCACTGAAGCTTTCTTT. It yields the protein CASSFARGTEAFF.

The gene calls are TRBV11-2 and TRBJ2-3; D gene uncertain. The CDR3 runs 14 residues. The V end was cut by 1 base, the J end by 6 bases, with 11 bases between. Germline V gives CDR1 SGHAT, CDR2 FQNNGV. CDR3 DNA: TGTGCCAGCAGCTTAGGGCCCATTACGGATACGCAGTATTTT. Its translation: CASSLGPITDTQYF.

The chain recombines TRBV3-1 (or the pseudogene TRBV3-2) with TRBJ1-6, with unresolved D. There are 15 residues in the CDR3. Germline CDR1 LGHDT, CDR2 YNNKEL (reference sequence). V was cut by 2 bases and J by 7 bases, with 12 bases left in between. The CDR3 region has the DNA TGTGCCAGCAGCCAAAAGTGGCAGTCCAATTCACCCCTCCACTTT. Protein: CASSQKWQSNSPLHF.

The genes are TRBV4-2 and TRBJ2-7, with D unclear. The length of the CDR3 is 15 residues. Germline V gene data show CDR1 as LGHNA and CDR2 as YNFKEQ. With 0 bases removed from V and 2 bases from J, the gap between germline ends came to 11 bases. The CDR3 coding sequence is TGTGCCAGCAGCCAAGATCCCGGAACGACCTACGAGCAGTACTTC. Encoded protein: CASSQDPGTTYEQYF.